The 32 T cell receptor beta chains presented below share a single source sample, sequenced in a study of response to subunit inactivated influenza vaccine. TCRdb re-analysed the RT-PCR reads in MiXCR, keeping a single row per CDR3 protein. The data contain roughly 500,000 distinct CDR3 sequences, roughly 25% of them singletons. These data are also associated with another study on T cells expressing NK-cell markers. Per that study: As the method of synthesis, 5'RACE template switching with UMIs yielded TCR beta cDNA.

The sequencing here drew on CD4+ T cells sorted from PBMCs, taken 12 days after vaccination. The receptors stem from a man aged 50-60 years who received an inactivated influenza vaccine.

This clonotype occurred a few times. V usage is TRBV5-1 and J usage is TRBJ2-7; TRBD1 matches at 8 bases. Germline V CDR1 and CDR2: SGHRS, YFSETQ. The CDR3 has 15 amino acids. Losses at the gene ends were 3 bases for V and 0 bases for J; bases not matched to a gene: 5. The CDR3 nucleotides are TGCGCCAGCAGCTCAGACAGGGGTCGCTCCTACGAGCAGTACTTC. Amino acids: CASSSDRGRSYEQYF.

This clonotype was found many times. V usage is TRBV29-1 and J usage is TRBJ2-3; 7 positions agree with TRBD1. The CDR3 covers 17 residues. Per the germline V gene, CDR1 is SQVTM and CDR2 is ANQGSEA. The V gene end was trimmed by 5 bases and the J gene end by 0 bases; junction bases not matched to a gene: 14. CDR3 in amino acids: CSVSPIRDSPSTDTQYF. Here the CDR3 DNA reads TGCAGCGTTTCACCTATACGGGACAGTCCTAGCACAGATACGCAGTATTTT.

The chain links TRBV3-1 to TRBJ2-3, with 9 bases matching TRBD2. The CDR3 spans 15 residues. Trimming removed 4 bases from V and 0 bases from J; junction bases left unmatched: 2. CDR1 and CDR2 from the germline V gene are LGHDT and YNNKEL (reference sequence). The CDR3 region is CASSLAGDSTDTQYF. The CDR3 bases are TGTGCCAGCAGCCTAGCGGGGGATAGCACAGATACGCAGTATTTT.

The V call is TRBV13, the J call TRBJ1-1, with D possibly matching TRBD1 (6 bases). CDR3 length: 15 amino acids. Trimming removed 3 bases at V and 3 bases at J, with 14 bases between. Germline V gives CDR1 PRHDT, CDR2 FYEKMQ (reference sequence). The CDR3 here is CASSLGGPGDTEAFF. Here the CDR3 DNA reads TGTGCCAGCAGCTTGGGGGGCCCGGGGGACACTGAAGCTTTCTTT.

The sample holds a few counts of this clonotype. CDR3 bases: TGTGCCAGCAGCTTAGCGACAGGGGGGGGCTATGGCTACACCTTC. It specifies CASSLATGGGYGYTF. The chain couples TRBV7-2 to TRBJ1-2; TRBD1 agrees at 9 bases. CDR1 and CDR2 (germline): SGHTA, FQGNSA. CDR3 length: 15 amino acids. J lost 4 bases, V lost 0 bases, and 3 bases had no gene match.

This clonotype was seen a handful of times. This chain connects TRBV12-3 or TRBV12-4 to TRBJ2-2; the match to TRBD1 covers 7 bases. This CDR3 contains 15 residues. Unmatched junction bases numbered 7, after V lost 7 bases and J lost 2 bases. CDR3 DNA: TGTGCCAGCACCCAGGGGACAGCAAACACCGGGGAGCTGTTTTTT. It is translated as CASTQGTANTGELFF.

This chain joins TRBV9 and TRBJ2-3; tentatively, D is TRBD2 (6 bases). This CDR3 region has 15 residues. Trimming stripped 2 bases from V and 0 bases from J, with 10 bases between. The V gene's germline CDR1 is SGDLS and CDR2 YYNGEE. The CDR3 DNA reads as TGTGCCAGCAGCGTCTCCGGGACTAGCACAGATACGCAGTATTTT. As protein: CASSVSGTSTDTQYF.

This clonotype has a handful of counts. The J gene is TRBJ2-7, the V gene TRBV6-2 or TRBV6-3, with no clear D. Trimming left V 0 bases short and J 2 bases short, with 8 bases between. Germline CDR1 reads MNHEY; CDR2 reads SVGEGT. The CDR3 extends over 14 amino acids. The CDR3 spells CASSYSGGTYEQYF. CDR3 nucleotides: TGTGCCAGCAGTTACTCGGGTGGGACCTACGAGCAGTACTTC.

The chain couples TRBV28 to TRBJ2-2, with TRBD2 identical over 8 bases. J lost 5 bases, V lost 2 bases, and 7 bases had no gene match. The CDR3 has 16 amino acids. Germline CDR1 reads MDHEN; CDR2 reads SYDVKM. CDR3 nucleotides: TGTGCCAGCAGTTTAGTAACGGGGGGGCAAACCGGGGAGCTGTTTTTT. Its translation: CASSLVTGGQTGELFF.

The CDR3 DNA reads as TGTGCCATGAGCCCCGGGCCCCTCTGCTACGAGCAGTACTTC. Translation gives CAMSPGPLCYEQYF. This chain joins TRBV5-6 and TRBJ2-7; no reliable D call. V shed 9 bases and J shed 3 bases, with 19 bases lying between them. The V gene's germline CDR1 is SGHDT and CDR2 YYEEEE. The CDR3 length is 14 residues.

This clonotype was counted at least ten times. The genes are TRBV27 and TRBJ2-7; D is undetermined. CDR3 length: 13 amino acids. Germline V gene lookup returns CDR1 MNHEY and CDR2 SMNVEV (reference sequence). Trimming pared 5 bases from V and 0 bases from J, leaving 8 bases between. The CDR3 sequence: CASSPRSSYEQYF. The DNA of the CDR3 is TGTGCCAGCAGTCCCAGGAGCTCCTACGAGCAGTACTTC.

This sequence joins TRBV29-1 and TRBJ2-5; D is unresolved. In germline, CDR1 is SQVTM, CDR2 ANQGSEA. The CDR3 contains 13 residues. V dropped 5 bases and J dropped 2 bases, with 12 bases sitting between them. CDR3 in amino acids: CSVILYLQETQYF. The DNA for the CDR3 is TGCAGCGTTATCTTATATCTTCAAGAGACCCAGTACTTC.

The chain uses TRBV19 and TRBJ2-3; maybe TRBD2 (5 bases). This CDR3 comprises 15 residues. CDR1 is LNHDA and CDR2 is SQIVND in the germline V gene (reference sequence). Trimming left V 7 bases short and J 2 bases short, with 16 bases between. CDR3 DNA sequence: TGTGCCAGTATTGGAGGCGGATCATTCACAGATACGCAGTATTTT. The encoded protein is CASIGGGSFTDTQYF. Full variable domain (outside the CDR3, taken from reference TRBV19 and TRBJ2-3): DGGITQSPKYLFRKEGQNVTLSCEQNLNHDAMYWYRQDPGQGLRLIYYSQIVNDFQKGDIAEGYSVSREKKESFPLTVTSAQKNPTAFYLCASIGGGSFTDTQYFGPGTRLTVL.

This clonotype was found many times. J is TRBJ2-5 and V is TRBV7-2, with no clear D. CDR3 length: 13 residues. The V and J ends lost 4 bases and 2 bases respectively, with 8 bases between them. Germline assignment: CDR1 SGHTA and CDR2 FQGNSA. The CDR3 protein is CASSSPQQETQYF. In DNA, the CDR3 is TGTGCCAGCAGCTCACCCCAACAAGAGACCCAGTACTTC.

The rearrangement uses TRBV7-2 and TRBJ2-7, with a tentative D call TRBD2 (5 bases). This CDR3 spans 15 amino acids. Germline values: CDR1 SGHTA, CDR2 FQGNSA. Trimming cost V 4 bases and J 4 bases, with 17 bases left between them. CDR3 in amino acids: CASSYRRHIPYEQYF. CDR3 bases: TGTGCCAGCAGCTACCGGAGGCATATTCCATACGAGCAGTACTTC. Combining the CDR3 with reference TRBV7-2 and TRBJ2-7 gives the whole variable domain GAGVSQSPSNKVTEKGKDVELRCDPISGHTALYWYRQSLGQGLEFLIYFQGNSAPDKSGLPSDRFSAERTGGSVSTLTIQRTQQEDSAVYLCASSYRRHIPYEQYFGPGTRLTVT.

The chain employs TRBV4-2 and TRBJ1-4; TRBD1 might be the D (5 bases). Trimming removed 0 bases from V and 7 bases from J, with 9 bases in between. CDR1 and CDR2 (germline): LGHNA, YNFKEQ. The CDR3 runs 14 residues. The CDR3 DNA follows: TGTGCCAGCAGCCAAGACAGGGCGCTTGAAAAACTGTTTTTT. It codes for CASSQDRALEKLFF.

CDR3 in amino acids: CASTKSLTRNNEQFF. The DNA for the CDR3 is TGTGCCAGCACAAAATCCCTAACTAGGAACAATGAGCAGTTCTTC. The chain joins TRBV6-2 or TRBV6-3 to TRBJ2-1; a weak D match, TRBD2 (5 bases). Germline CDR1 reads MNHEY; CDR2 reads SVGEGT. V was cut by 7 bases and J by 5 bases, with 18 bases left in between. This CDR3 is 15 amino acids long.

V is TRBV19 and J is TRBJ2-2; 8 bases align to TRBD2. This CDR3 comprises 16 residues. V trimming: 7 bases; J trimming: 4 bases; junction bases outside the gene matches: 11. Germline V gene lookup returns CDR1 LNHDA and CDR2 SQIVND (reference sequence). CDR3 protein: CASKITGGIGTGELFF. The CDR3 DNA is TGTGCCAGTAAGATAACGGGAGGGATCGGCACCGGGGAGCTGTTTTTT.

The chain joins TRBV5-1 to TRBJ2-3; D remains unclear. V was cut by 0 bases and J by 1 base, with 12 bases left in between. CDR3 length equals 16 residues. Germline V gene data show CDR1 as SGHRS and CDR2 as YFSETQ. The CDR3 region is CASSLGGVGGTDTQYF. CDR3 in DNA: TGCGCCAGCAGCTTGGGTGGCGTTGGGGGCACAGATACGCAGTATTTT.

The table lists this clonotype with a few counts. This chain uses TRBV7-2 with TRBJ2-3; possibly TRBD1 or TRBD2 for D (5 bases each). Germline V gene data show CDR1 as SGHTA and CDR2 as FQGNSA. The V and J ends lost 8 bases and 3 bases respectively, with 9 bases between them. The CDR3 runs 12 residues. CDR3 coding DNA: TGTGCCAGCGGGACCTATACAGATACGCAGTATTTT. It encodes CASGTYTDTQYF.

The gene calls are TRBV30 and TRBJ1-1, with D possibly TRBD1 on 6 matching bases. The CDR3 sequence is 13 residues long. Germline loops: CDR1 GTSNPN, CDR2 SVGIG (reference sequence). Trimming shortened V by 5 bases and J by 0 bases, and 10 bases separated the two germline ends. The CDR3 loop is CAWRGQLNTEAFF. The CDR3 DNA reads TGTGCCTGGCGAGGACAGCTGAACACTGAAGCTTTCTTT.

The sample holds a few counts of this clonotype. The rearrangement links TRBV18 to TRBJ2-5; D unclear. The germline V gene encodes CDR1 KGHSH and CDR2 LQKENI. This CDR3 has 13 amino acids. V was clipped by 2 bases and J by 4 bases, with 8 bases between them. CDR3 sequence: CASSPGPAETQYF. CDR3 in DNA: TGTGCCAGCTCACCAGGGCCAGCAGAGACCCAGTACTTC.

V and J are TRBV20-1 and TRBJ2-1, with a tentative D call TRBD2 (6 bases). Germline V gives CDR1 DFQATT, CDR2 SNEGSKA (reference sequence). The CDR3 covers 13 residues. V lost 5 bases and J 5 bases, leaving 13 bases between the germline ends. The CDR3 sequence: CSAQIGRNNEQFF. As DNA, the CDR3 is TGCAGTGCTCAAATTGGGAGGAACAATGAGCAGTTCTTC.

This clonotype has only a few counts. The rearrangement uses TRBV7-2 and TRBJ2-5; D is undetermined. Germline V gene data show CDR1 as SGHTA and CDR2 as FQGNSA. The CDR3 spans 14 residues. V was cut by 5 bases and J by 5 bases, with 15 bases left in between. The CDR3 reads CASSRDLTLETQYF. The CDR3 bases are TGTGCCAGCAGCAGAGACCTCACCCTGGAGACCCAGTACTTC.

This clonotype was counted between two and nine times. This chain connects TRBV7-2 to TRBJ1-4, with TRBD1 matching 10 bases. The CDR3 runs 14 residues. The V gene's germline CDR1 is SGHTA and CDR2 FQGNSA. With 5 bases clipped from V and 5 bases from J, the junction kept 2 bases outside the gene matches. CDR3 nucleotides: TGTGCCAGCAGCACGGGACAGGGGAATGAAAAACTGTTTTTT. Protein product: CASSTGQGNEKLFF. Supplemented by reference TRBV7-2 and TRBJ1-4, the full variable domain reads GAGVSQSPSNKVTEKGKDVELRCDPISGHTALYWYRQSLGQGLEFLIYFQGNSAPDKSGLPSDRFSAERTGGSVSTLTIQRTQQEDSAVYLCASSTGQGNEKLFFGSGTQLSVL.

The chain uses TRBV12-3 or TRBV12-4 and TRBJ2-7, with 7 bases lining up with TRBD1. The CDR3 is 17 amino acids. V lost 5 bases and J lost 4; bases outside the gene matches: 17. The CDR3 reads CASSLSSQQGWGYEQYF. The CDR3 DNA reads TGTGCCAGCAGTCTCTCCTCCCAACAGGGGTGGGGGTACGAGCAGTACTTC.

This clonotype was picked up a small number of times. The J gene is TRBJ2-7, the V gene TRBV20-1; 8 nucleotides agree with TRBD1. Trimming cost V 5 bases and J 7 bases; bases outside gene matches: 13. CDR3 length equals 14 residues. The germline CDR1 and CDR2 sequences are DFQATT and SNEGSKA (reference sequence). The CDR3 loop is CSALRPQGAREQYF. The DNA for the CDR3 is TGCAGTGCTCTTCGGCCTCAGGGGGCTCGGGAGCAGTACTTC.

This clonotype was counted only a few times. The V and J genes are TRBV6-5 and TRBJ1-1; D is ambiguous. V lost 0 bases and J lost 0, with 8 bases in between. Germline V gives CDR1 MNHEY, CDR2 SVGAGI. The CDR3 is 15 amino acids. CDR3: CASSYSGSMNTEAFF. CDR3 DNA sequence: TGTGCCAGCAGTTACTCGGGCAGCATGAACACTGAAGCTTTCTTT.

This chain's CDR3 is CASSLGAGQNTEAFF. In DNA form, the CDR3 reads TGCGCCAGCAGCTTGGGGGCGGGACAGAACACTGAAGCTTTCTTT. This sequence joins TRBV5-1 and TRBJ1-1; a weak D match, TRBD1 (6 bases). Germline CDR1 SGHRS, CDR2 YFSETQ. The germline V and J ends were trimmed by 0 bases and 1 base, with 10 bases remaining between them. There are 15 residues in the CDR3.

The chain has TRBV7-2 and TRBJ1-2, with D possibly TRBD1 on 5 matching bases. Germline values: CDR1 SGHTA, CDR2 FQGNSA. The CDR3 has 16 residues. V lost 2 bases, J lost 3 bases, and 16 bases lay in between. DNA of the CDR3: TGTGCCAGCAGCTTAAGCTCCTTGACAGTTTACTATGGCTACACCTTC. Amino acid sequence: CASSLSSLTVYYGYTF.

The V and J genes are TRBV6-2 or TRBV6-3 and TRBJ2-7; 7 nucleotides match TRBD1. Germline V gives CDR1 MNHEY, CDR2 SVGEGT. This CDR3 comprises 12 residues. V dropped 9 bases and J dropped 5; count of bases not matched to a gene: 7. Here the CDR3 reads CASWTGINEQYF. The CDR3 DNA is TGTGCCAGTTGGACAGGAATTAACGAGCAGTACTTC.

In nucleotides, the CDR3 is TGTGCCAGCAGTGAAAATCGGGATACGCAGTATTTT. Encoded protein: CASSENRDTQYF. The J gene is TRBJ2-3, the V gene TRBV6-1, with D unresolved. The V end was cut by 2 bases, the J end by 6 bases, with 6 bases between. Germline V gene lookup returns CDR1 MNHNS and CDR2 SASEGT. This CDR3 spans 12 amino acids.